What follows are 23 T cell receptor beta chains derived from one specimen sequenced in a study of PD-1 blockade in classical Hodgkin lymphoma. Here immunoSEQ multiplex PCR was the method, and the copy in TCRdb shows in-frame clones only, minus some. The top ten clones hold approximately 15% of a sample with 55,000 to 65,000 clones, roughly nine tenths of them seen once. The patients all showed relapse after autologous stem cell transplantation, while their brentuximab vedotin exposure varied. Sequencing used peripheral blood mononuclear cells (PBMCs), obtained at baseline. The source is a human donor with classical Hodgkin lymphoma.

This clone was seen only a few times. The J gene is TRBJ1-6, the V gene TRBV6-5; D may be TRBD1 (6 bases). V gave up 7 bases and J gave up 7 bases, with 17 bases separating them. Germline CDR1 and CDR2: MNHEY and SVGAGI. The CDR3 is 15 residues long. CDR3: CASTQRGHRNSPLHF. In DNA, the CDR3 is TGTGCCAGCACCCAACGGGGACACCGCAATTCACCCCTCCACTTT.

This clone was detected only once. This chain joins TRBV19 and TRBJ1-5; no definite D call. Germline V gives CDR1 LNHDA, CDR2 SQIVND (reference sequence). The CDR3 covers 12 residues. Trimming cost V 8 bases and J 7 bases, with 12 bases left between them. This chain's CDR3 is CASGPDRQPQHF. The CDR3 nucleotides read TGTGCCAGTGGGCCAGACCGACAGCCCCAGCATTTT.

V gene TRBV18 combines with J gene TRBJ2-7, with 10 bases lining up with TRBD1. The ends lost 4 bases at V and 2 bases at J; junction bases unmatched: 2. The length of the CDR3 is 14 residues. Germline CDR1 KGHSH, CDR2 LQKENI. Here the CDR3 reads CASSRDRGTYEQYF. CDR3 DNA: TGTGCCAGCTCACGGGACAGGGGAACCTACGAGCAGTACTTC. The full variable domain, its missing parts supplied by reference TRBV18 and TRBJ2-7, is NAGVMQNPRHLVRRRGQEARLRCSPMKGHSHVYWYRQLPEEGLKFMVYLQKENIIDESGMPKERFSAEFPKEGPSILRIQQVVRGDSAAYFCASSRDRGTYEQYFGPGTRLTVT.

The rearrangement uses TRBV30 and TRBJ1-1; D remains unclear. V gave up 3 bases and J gave up 8 bases, with 10 bases separating them. The CDR3 consists of 11 residues. Germline V gene lookup returns CDR1 GTSNPN and CDR2 SVGIG (reference sequence). CDR3 loop: CAWSPTGEAFF. CDR3 nucleotides: TGTGCCTGGAGCCCCACGGGGGAAGCTTTCTTT.

V usage is TRBV7-9 and J usage is TRBJ1-1; D not resolved. The CDR3 is 12 residues long. Trimming took 3 bases from V and 3 from J, leaving 5 bases between them. Germline V gives CDR1 SEHNR, CDR2 FQNEAQ (reference sequence). The CDR3 region is CASSFFDTEAFF. The CDR3 DNA is TGTGCCAGCAGCTTTTTCGACACTGAAGCTTTCTTT.

The gene calls are TRBV6-5 and TRBJ1-4; D may be TRBD1 (5 bases). This CDR3 contains 14 residues. The V end was cut by 5 bases, the J end by 4 bases, with 11 bases between. Germline CDR1 MNHEY, CDR2 SVGAGI. For the CDR3, the DNA is TGTGCCAGCAGTCTAGGGGCCCTTAATGAAAAACTGTTTTTT. Protein product: CASSLGALNEKLFF.

V gene TRBV5-1 combines with J gene TRBJ1-2; D is undetermined. Per germline, CDR1 SGHRS and CDR2 YFSETQ. This CDR3 has 13 amino acids. Trimming left V 0 bases short and J 7 bases short, with 10 bases between. For the CDR3, the DNA is TGCGCCAGCAGCTTGGAGTCCCAGTTTGGCTACACCTTC. This codes for CASSLESQFGYTF.

This chain joins TRBV28 and TRBJ2-1; 8 nucleotides align to TRBD1. Germline trimming cut 2 bases from V and 0 bases from J; bases unmatched to any gene: 9. Germline V gene data show CDR1 as MDHEN and CDR2 as SYDVKM. This CDR3 has 18 residues. CDR3 sequence reads: CASSLRPGGQYSYNEQFF. The CDR3 nucleotides read TGTGCCAGCAGTTTACGGCCAGGGGGCCAATACTCCTACAATGAGCAGTTCTTC.

The V call is TRBV19, the J call TRBJ1-4, with TRBD1 identical over 7 bases. V was pared by 5 bases and J by 7 bases, with 13 bases of the junction left unmatched. The germline V gene has CDR1 LNHDA and CDR2 SQIVND (reference sequence). The CDR3 has 16 amino acids. CDR3 in amino acids: CASSPPRQGSSEKLFF. CDR3 nucleotide sequence: TGTGCCAGTAGTCCACCCAGACAGGGTTCAAGTGAAAAACTGTTTTTT.

The chain uses TRBV4-2 and TRBJ1-6; D is perhaps TRBD1 (5 bases). CDR3 length: 17 residues. Germline CDR1 and CDR2: LGHNA and YNFKEQ. Trimming stripped 0 bases from V and 6 bases from J, with 15 bases between. The CDR3 bases are TGTGCCAGCAGCCAAGAAAGAGAGACAGAAGCTAATTCACCCCTCCACTTT. It specifies CASSQERETEANSPLHF.

This clone was counted a single time. The rearrangement uses TRBV4-1 and TRBJ1-2; 7 bases match TRBD1. Germline V gives CDR1 MGHRA, CDR2 YSYEKL. V gave up 0 bases and J gave up 8 bases; unmatched junction bases: 3. This CDR3 spans 13 amino acids. This CDR3 is CASSQEDREGYTF. The CDR3 DNA is TGCGCCAGCAGCCAAGAAGACAGGGAAGGCTACACCTTC.

The chain has TRBV7-9 and TRBJ1-1, with TRBD1 as a possible D gene (5 bases). V was trimmed by 3 bases and J by 10 bases, leaving 18 bases between them. CDR3 length equals 14 residues. The germline gives CDR1 SEHNR, CDR2 FQNEAQ (reference sequence). CDR3: CASSLMSGDHGAFF. The CDR3 DNA is TGTGCCAGCAGCTTGATGTCGGGGGACCATGGAGCTTTCTTT.

The chain uses TRBV10-2 and TRBJ2-5; TRBD1 agrees at 9 bases. This CDR3 region has 13 residues. Per the germline V gene, CDR1 is WSHSY and CDR2 is SAAADI. V was pared by 8 bases and J by 4 bases, with 5 bases of the junction left unmatched. DNA of the CDR3: TGCGCCAGCGGGACAGGGTTTGGAGAGACCCAGTACTTC. This translates into CASGTGFGETQYF.

CDR3 in amino acids: CASGIPGFPYEQYF. In DNA form, the CDR3 reads TGTGCTAGTGGGATCCCGGGGTTTCCCTACGAGCAGTACTTC. The rearrangement links TRBV12-5 to TRBJ2-7; maybe TRBD2 (5 bases). The CDR3 runs to 14 residues. Germline V gives CDR1 LGHNT, CDR2 FRNRAP. V dropped 6 bases and J dropped 2 bases, with 14 bases sitting between them.

This sequence joins TRBV5-1 and TRBJ2-7; D unresolved. Germline CDR1 reads SGHRS; CDR2 reads YFSETQ. The CDR3 loop spans 14 amino acids. Deletions cut 1 base from V and 2 bases from J, with 10 bases between. DNA of the CDR3: TGCGCCAGCAGCTTGAATTCGGGTCCCTACGAGCAGTACTTC. The encoded protein is CASSLNSGPYEQYF.

The rearrangement links TRBV7-9 to TRBJ2-5, with D unresolved. Trimming took 6 bases from V and 0 from J, leaving 8 bases between them. The CDR3 has 13 residues. Germline V gene data show CDR1 as SEHNR and CDR2 as FQNEAQ (reference sequence). CDR3 bases: TGTGCCAGCAGTCAGAACGACCAAGAGACCCAGTACTTC. Protein: CASSQNDQETQYF. The whole variable domain, filled in from reference TRBV7-9 and TRBJ2-5, reads DTGVSQNPRHKITKRGQNVTFRCDPISEHNRLYWYRQTLGQGPEFLTYFQNEAQLEKSRLLSDRFSAERPKGSFSTLEIQRTEQGDSAMYLCASSQNDQETQYFGPGTRLLVL.

The chain uses TRBV5-1 and TRBJ1-4, with D maybe TRBD1 (6 bases). CDR1 is SGHRS and CDR2 is YFSETQ in the germline V gene. Trimming left V 4 bases short and J 8 bases short, with 18 bases between. The CDR3 is 15 amino acids. DNA for the CDR3: TGCGCCAGCAGCCACGGACAGTCCGCACGGGAAAAACTGTTTTTT. It yields the protein CASSHGQSAREKLFF.

This chain links TRBV27 with TRBJ2-3; TRBD2 aligns across 9 bases. J gave up 5 bases and V 3 bases, and 6 bases lay outside the gene matches. Looked up from germline, CDR1 is MNHEY and CDR2 is SMNVEV (reference sequence). The CDR3 extends over 15 amino acids. This CDR3 is CASSLLAGVGDTQYF. CDR3 in DNA: TGTGCCAGCAGTTTGTTAGCGGGGGTGGGAGATACGCAGTATTTT.

The gene calls are TRBV7-6 and TRBJ2-3; D is ambiguous. Germline V CDR1 and CDR2: SGHVS, FNYEAQ. V shed 1 base and J shed 0 bases, with 5 bases lying between them. The CDR3 length is 14 residues. The CDR3 sequence is CASSLGMSTDTQYF. In DNA, the CDR3 is TGTGCCAGCAGCTTAGGCATGAGCACAGATACGCAGTATTTT.

The rearrangement uses TRBV30 and TRBJ2-3; D not resolved. Trimming left V 5 bases short and J 6 bases short, with 12 bases between. Germline CDR1 reads GTSNPN; CDR2 reads SVGIG (reference sequence). The CDR3 runs 12 residues. The CDR3 DNA reads TGTGCCTGGCAGCTTTCATGGGATACGCAGTATTTT. Its translation: CAWQLSWDTQYF.

The rearrangement joins TRBV7-9 to TRBJ1-2, with a tentative D call TRBD1 (6 bases). The CDR3 sequence is 16 residues long. Germline CDR1 reads SEHNR; CDR2 reads FQNEAQ (reference sequence). Trimming took 5 bases from V and 8 from J, leaving 24 bases between them. The CDR3 bases are TGTGCCAGCAGCCTTCCCCGGGGGGTCCGGGGGGGCGGCTACACCTTC. Its translation: CASSLPRGVRGGGYTF.

This chain joins TRBV13 and TRBJ1-1, with D possibly being TRBD1 (5 bases). This CDR3 spans 12 amino acids. Germline values: CDR1 PRHDT, CDR2 FYEKMQ (reference sequence). V lost 0 bases to trimming and J lost 11 bases, with 10 bases between them. CDR3 in amino acids: CASSLGGVGAFF. Here the CDR3 DNA reads TGTGCCAGCAGCTTAGGAGGGGTGGGGGCTTTCTTT.

The chain couples TRBV6-1 to TRBJ2-7, with D uncertain. V shed 5 bases and J shed 1 base, with 12 bases lying between them. The CDR3 extends over 14 amino acids. Germline V gives CDR1 MNHNS, CDR2 SASEGT. The CDR3 loop is CASSMGGDSYEQYF. As DNA, the CDR3 is TGTGCCAGCAGTATGGGTGGTGATTCCTACGAGCAGTACTTC.